This T cell receptor beta chain was sequenced for a study of beta chain features in type 1 diabetes. General observations from the study: PCR, the amplification step, might favor shorter templates, equally in patients and controls. Among all four CD4+ subsets, Type 1 diabetes patients had TCRB CDR3s that were moderately but significantly shorter.

Germline CDR1 and CDR2: SGHTA and FQGNSA. The V gene lost 0 bases and the J gene lost 8 bases, with 11 bases spanning the gap. There are 15 residues in the CDR3. Of the isolated RNA, all was reverse transcribed, and so the sequenced material was expressed TCRB transcripts. Naive, central memory and regulatory T cell samples averaged about 3.3 million immunoSEQ reads each. The method was immunoSEQ multiplex PCR; TCRdb's version includes in-frame clones alone and lacks a portion of them. The data contain 95,000 to 150,000 clones, 15% to 20% of them singletons. This clone was counted between two and nine times. Antigen unknown.

The TCR was taken from a man aged 25-45 years with type 1 diabetes. The genes are TRBV7-2 and TRBJ1-6, with D perhaps matching TRBD1 (5 bases). Sequenced: central memory CD4+ T cells from blood. CDR3: CASSLAPGWDSPLHF. The DNA for the CDR3 is TGTGCCAGCAGCTTAGCGCCAGGGTGGGATTCACCCCTCCACTTT.